The 6 T cell receptor beta chains given below trace back to one sample, sequenced in a study of cytomegalovirus exposure and HLA in healthy donors. PCR primers comprised 60 Vbeta and 13 Jbeta primers. The protocol was immunoSEQ multiplex PCR, while the TCRdb copy is restricted to in-frame clones and leaves out a portion. The sample lists around 100,000 clones; about three fifths were seen once. Sequenced sample: PBMCs. The receptors originated from a human donor in good health.

This clone was found a few times. The CDR3 reads CASTPGMLFSGANVLTF. CDR3 coding DNA: TGTGCCAGCACCCCGGGGATGCTCTTCTCTGGGGCCAACGTCCTGACTTTC. This chain links TRBV27 with TRBJ2-6; TRBD2 is a possible D gene (5 bases). Trimming took 7 bases from V and 0 from J, leaving 16 bases between them. Germline loops: CDR1 MNHEY, CDR2 SMNVEV (reference sequence). This CDR3 has 17 residues. Supplemented by reference TRBV27 and TRBJ2-6, the full variable domain reads EAQVTQNPRYLITVTGKKLTVTCSQNMNHEYMSWYRQDPGLGLRQIYYSMNVEVTDKGDVPEGYKVSRKEKRNFPLILESPSPNQTSLYFCASTPGMLFSGANVLTFGAGSRLTVL.

The gene calls are TRBV30 and TRBJ2-7; perhaps TRBD2 as D (5 bases). The ends were cut back, 2 bases at V and 2 bases at J, with 13 bases in the middle. Germline assignment: CDR1 GTSNPN and CDR2 SVGIG (reference sequence). The CDR3 sequence is 14 residues long. The CDR3 here is CAWSHGERPYEQYF. As DNA, the CDR3 is TGTGCCTGGAGTCACGGGGAGAGACCCTACGAGCAGTACTTC.

J is TRBJ2-6 and V is TRBV27; no firm D call. Trimming pared 5 bases from V and 4 bases from J, leaving 12 bases between. This CDR3 region has 15 residues. The V gene's germline CDR1 is MNHEY and CDR2 SMNVEV (reference sequence). CDR3 in amino acids: CASSNNVYGANVLTF. Written as DNA, the CDR3 is TGTGCCAGCAGTAACAACGTATACGGGGCCAACGTCCTGACTTTC. Full variable domain (missing parts from reference TRBV27 and TRBJ2-6): EAQVTQNPRYLITVTGKKLTVTCSQNMNHEYMSWYRQDPGLGLRQIYYSMNVEVTDKGDVPEGYKVSRKEKRNFPLILESPSPNQTSLYFCASSNNVYGANVLTFGAGSRLTVL.

The chain recombines TRBV5-6 with TRBJ2-4, with a possible D match to TRBD1 (6 bases). Trimming removed 0 bases at V and 7 bases at J, with 11 bases between. The CDR3 spans 14 residues. The germline V gene encodes CDR1 SGHDT and CDR2 YYEEEE. As DNA, the CDR3 is TGTGCCAGCAGCTTGGTGGGGACAAAGAACATTCAGTACTTC. Its translation: CASSLVGTKNIQYF.

This chain connects TRBV5-1 to TRBJ1-2, with D hard to call. Germline V gene sequence: CDR1 SGHRS, CDR2 YFSETQ. Trimming cost V 2 bases and J 4 bases, with 12 bases left between them. This CDR3 contains 14 residues. CDR3 nucleotides: TGCGCCAGCAGCTTAGAACCGGGAACCTATGGCTACACCTTC. Translated: CASSLEPGTYGYTF.

This chain connects TRBV18 to TRBJ1-1; the D is unclear. Trimming removed 5 bases at V and 1 base at J, with 11 bases between. CDR3 length: 14 residues. The germline CDR1 and CDR2 sequences are KGHSH and LQKENI. The CDR3 region is CASSRYEGNTEAFF. The CDR3 nucleotides are TGTGCCAGCTCAAGGTATGAGGGGAACACTGAAGCTTTCTTT.